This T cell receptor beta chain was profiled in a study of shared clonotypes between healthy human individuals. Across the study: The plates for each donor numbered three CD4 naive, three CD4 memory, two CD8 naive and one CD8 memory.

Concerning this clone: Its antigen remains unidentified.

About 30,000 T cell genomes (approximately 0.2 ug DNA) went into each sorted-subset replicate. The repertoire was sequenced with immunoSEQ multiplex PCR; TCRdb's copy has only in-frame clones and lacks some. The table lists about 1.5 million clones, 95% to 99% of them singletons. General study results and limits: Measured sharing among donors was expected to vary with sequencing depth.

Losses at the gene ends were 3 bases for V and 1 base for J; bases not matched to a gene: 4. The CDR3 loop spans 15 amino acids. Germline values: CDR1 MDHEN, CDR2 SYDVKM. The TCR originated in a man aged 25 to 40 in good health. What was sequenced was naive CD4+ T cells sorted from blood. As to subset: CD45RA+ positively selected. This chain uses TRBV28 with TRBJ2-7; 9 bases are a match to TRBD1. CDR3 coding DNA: TGTGCCAGCAGTTTCGGGACAGGGTCGTCCTACGAGCAGTACTTC. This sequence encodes CASSFGTGSSYEQYF.